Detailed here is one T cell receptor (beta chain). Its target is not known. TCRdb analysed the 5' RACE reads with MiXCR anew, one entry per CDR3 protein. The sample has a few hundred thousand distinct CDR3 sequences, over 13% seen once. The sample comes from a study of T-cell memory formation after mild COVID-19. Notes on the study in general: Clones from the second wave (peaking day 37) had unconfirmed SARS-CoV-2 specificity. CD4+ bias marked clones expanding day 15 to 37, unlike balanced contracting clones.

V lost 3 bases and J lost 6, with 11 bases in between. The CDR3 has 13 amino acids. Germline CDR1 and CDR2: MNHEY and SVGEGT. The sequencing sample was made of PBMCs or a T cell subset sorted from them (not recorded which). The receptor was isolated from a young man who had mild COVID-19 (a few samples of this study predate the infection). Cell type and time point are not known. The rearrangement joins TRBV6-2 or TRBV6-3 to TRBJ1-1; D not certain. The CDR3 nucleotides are TGTGCCAGCAGTTATGCCTCTGCCCCTGAAGCTTTCTTT. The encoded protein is CASSYASAPEAFF.